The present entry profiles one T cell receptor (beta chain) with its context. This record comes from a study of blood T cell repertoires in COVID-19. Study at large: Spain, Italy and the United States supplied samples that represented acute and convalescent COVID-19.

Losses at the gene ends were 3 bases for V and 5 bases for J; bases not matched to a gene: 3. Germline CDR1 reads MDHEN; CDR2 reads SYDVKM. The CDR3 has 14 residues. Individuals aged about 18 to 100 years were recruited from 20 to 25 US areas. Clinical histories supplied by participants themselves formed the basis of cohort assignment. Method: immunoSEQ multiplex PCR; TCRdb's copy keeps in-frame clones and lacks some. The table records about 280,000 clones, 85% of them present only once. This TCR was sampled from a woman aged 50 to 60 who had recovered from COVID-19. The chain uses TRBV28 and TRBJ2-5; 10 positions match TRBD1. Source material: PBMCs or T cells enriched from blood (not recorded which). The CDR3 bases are TGTGCCAGCAGTTTTCCGGACAGGGGGGAGACCCAGTACTTC. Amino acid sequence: CASSFPDRGETQYF.